This T cell receptor (beta chain) came from a study of blood T cells in healthy people across ages. Trimming cost V 5 bases and J 2 bases, with 22 bases left between them. The CDR3 totals 16 residues. Germline CDR1 is GTSNPN and CDR2 is SVGIG (reference sequence). A second PCR of roughly 7 to 11 cycles used a sample-barcoded 5' primer and a J-beta primer mix. Each cDNA molecule, via a template-switch adaptor with 12 random nucleotides, was tagged. One entry per CDR3 protein, called by TCRdb with MiXCR from the 5' RACE reads. This table holds 700,000 to 1,000,000 distinct CDR3 sequences, 44% found once.

The sequence was collected from a man aged 60 to 69 in good health. The chain has TRBV30 and TRBJ2-7; D uncertain. Sequences were obtained from blood. The CDR3, as DNA: TGTGCCTGGCGCCCTTATGGCAGCATCGTACCCTACGAGCAGTACTTC. This encodes CAWRPYGSIVPYEQYF.